This T cell receptor (beta chain) is from a study of blood T cell repertoires in COVID-19 (dated by TCRdb to 2018 to 2021). Turning to the overall study: Samples from collaborators originated in the United States, Italy and Spain and spanned both the acute and convalescent phases of COVID-19. The repertoires were released in a freely available public database intended as a resource for research on the immune response to SARS-CoV-2. Where available, HLA class I and class II types were taken from metadata supplied by the sample provider and were not determined by assay-based typing. The sample metadata nearly always contained a de-identified subject ID, COVID-19 status, age in years and sex. The samples were drawn from two sources: the first 160 participants of the ongoing ImmuneRACE study, and over 1,000 subjects contributed by 6 global collaborators. The dataset comprised deeply sampled blood TCRbeta repertoires from subjects exposed to, actively infected with, or recovered from COVID-19. The prospective study material was composed of cDNA or gDNA derived from T cells, B-cell-depleted T cells, or PBMCs. What the research found in general, with its limitations: The amount of clinical and demographic metadata varied by source and participant and was provided uncurated.

Per the germline V gene, SQVTM is the CDR1 and ANQGSEA is the CDR2. Taken from cysteine to phenylalanine, the CDR3 has 15 residues. Just the 45-base CDR3 DNA is kept, in frame starting at base 1. V is cut back by 3 bases and J by 1 base, with 8 bases in the junction unmatched. TCRbeta CDR3 regions were amplified from genomic DNA by means of the immunoSEQ Assay, a bias-controlled multiplex PCR. In the authors' own workflow: The number of nucleated cells in each sample was estimated from the amplification of reference gene primers within the assay. To quantify the absolute abundance of each unique TCRbeta CDR3 rearrangement, sequence reads were collapsed and filtered. For each sample, productive Simpson clonality was calculated as the square root of Simpson's diversity index across productive rearrangements. TCRdb obtained this table from immuneACCESS and retained in-frame rearrangements with V and J assigned. These tables miss some clones; where compared with another copy, unresolved V genes account for less than half of the shortfall, and the remainder is unexplained. The V and J calls and clone size were taken over from that table, and D and trimming were inferred from the DNA. The sample records around 64,000 clones, 75% to 90% of which are singletons. The ten biggest clones cover around 12% of the sample.

Comment on this clone: The specificity of this receptor is unknown. No qualities accompany the bases; no much larger clone lies one base away.

Each collaborating institution followed its own protocols to collect whole blood in K2EDTA tubes. For TCRbeta analysis, collaborator samples were shipped as frozen whole blood, as isolated PBMCs, or as DNA extracted from either sample type. This TCR came from a human donor in a cohort sampled during active COVID-19. Source material: peripheral blood. The chain was built from TRBV29-1 and TRBJ2-7, with 8 bases aligning to TRBD2. In nucleotides, the sequence is TGCAGCGTTGATTTACCGGGGGGGGCATCCTACGAGCAGTACTTC. This sequence encodes CSVDLPGGASYEQYF.